This T cell receptor (beta chain) was obtained from a study of post-analysis software for immune sequencing data. As for the study in general: Relapsing-remitting, secondary progressive and progressive-relapsing forms made up the multiple sclerosis disease courses.

Libraries were made from TCR beta cDNA, and they carried unique molecular identifiers. When about 0.95 to 10 million T cells were used, they gave hundreds of thousands of cDNA molecules. TCRdb itself ran the PCR reads through MiXCR, one entry per CDR3 protein. The sample holds roughly 670,000 distinct CDR3 sequences; more than 50% are singletons and the top ten take approximately 10%. Whole-study results and caveats: Clustering by F measure revealed strong co-clustering among samples prepared together in one batch. Patients had higher frequencies than controls of roughly 5 TRBV segments, including TRBV5-6, TRBV5-1 and TRBV20-1.

Only a few counts were recorded for this clonotype. What it binds is unknown. Germline V gene data show CDR1 as MNHNY and CDR2 as SVGAGI (reference sequence). The CDR3 is 12 residues long. V lost 4 bases and J lost 9; bases outside the gene matches: 3. This TCR came from a girl aged 2 to 10 with multiple sclerosis. The chain joins TRBV6-6 to TRBJ2-1; 7 bases map to TRBD2. The sample was blood. The CDR3 sequence is CASSSGEGEQFF. CDR3 in DNA: TGTGCCAGCAGTTCCGGGGAGGGTGAGCAGTTCTTC.